The entry below gives a single T cell receptor (beta chain) sequence along with its context. Its specificity is unknown. A much larger clone differs from this one at a single base, so this may be a read error. These data belong to a study of tumor and adjacent non-tumor tissue in lung cancer. Looking at the study overall: Some 4.2 million productive TCRbeta reads were obtained per sample on average. Study outcomes and limitations: Patients with more diverse tumor TCRs had worse survival. Tumor repertoires had a smaller top 100 clone share than normal lung.

Germline V gene lookup returns CDR1 ENHRY and CDR2 SYGVKD. Losses at the gene ends were 4 bases for V and 5 bases for J; bases not matched to a gene: 19. CDR3 length equals 19 residues. RNA was extracted from bulk tissue without any cell sorting. More than 3 cm separated this lung sample from the edge of the tumor. Chemotherapy-naive patients with new lung cancer underwent thoracic surgery in China, August–November 2014. A modified ARM-PCR protocol with three rounds of nested PCR amplified TCRbeta. TCRdb re-derived calls from the multiplex PCR reads in MiXCR, one entry per CDR3 protein. The sample holds roughly 90,000 distinct CDR3 sequences, 76% seen once.

Sequenced input: distant non-tumor lung tissue. This sequence was found in a woman aged 50 to 60 with non-small cell lung cancer. The chain has TRBV10-3 and TRBJ2-2, with TRBD1 identical over 7 bases. In DNA, the CDR3 is TGTGCCATCAGTGCCCCGGTGGGGACAGTTAAAGTATGGACCGGGGAGCTGTTTTTT. Its protein is CAISAPVGTVKVWTGELFF.